This entry is about one T cell receptor (beta chain). This CDR3 has 14 amino acids. The germline V gene encodes CDR1 ENHRY and CDR2 SYGVKD. With V trimmed by 6 bases and J by 0 bases, 1 base remained unmatched. The data derive from a study of blood T cell repertoires in COVID-19. Measured with immunoSEQ multiplex PCR; TCRdb has only the in-frame clones, and not every one. The sample contains 200,000 to 250,000 clones, about nine tenths of which appear only once. The clonotype originates from a man aged 50-59 years with COVID-19, enrolled during active disease. V and J are TRBV10-3 and TRBJ1-4, with 7 positions matching TRBD1. Sequencing was performed on peripheral blood. The CDR3 region has the DNA TGTGCCATCAGAGGGACAGCAACTAATGAAAAACTGTTTTTT. Protein sequence: CAIRGTATNEKLFF.